The clone carrying this TCR beta chain has a count of ten or more. CDR1 is DFQATT and CDR2 is SNEGSKA in the germline V gene (reference sequence). CDR3 length: 15 amino acids. Unmatched junction bases numbered 12, after V lost 4 bases and J lost 5 bases. The data were taken from a study of Graves' ophthalmopathy and Graves' hyperthyroidism. As the template, RNA transcripts were used to amplify TCR beta CDR3 regions. The authors performed first-round RT-PCR with HTBI primers and then a second-round multiplex PCR. Using its own MiXCR run on the multiplex PCR reads, TCRdb lists one record per CDR3 protein. Among 500,000 to 600,000 distinct CDR3 sequences, roughly 40% were seen once, and the ten largest hold about 4.2%.

The chain couples TRBV20-1 to TRBJ2-5; 8 bases map to TRBD1. The clonotype originates from an adult man with Graves' hyperthyroidism. Sequencing was performed on peripheral blood or thyroid tissue (not recorded which). The CDR3 region has the DNA TGCAGTGCTATTACAGGGGGAGGTTCGCAGGAGACCCAGTACTTC. Translating gives CSAITGGGSQETQYF.